This T cell receptor beta chain was observed in a study of T cells in Graves' hyperthyroidism and ophthalmopathy. Patients aged 18 to 65 had newly diagnosed hyperthyroidism that had lasted under 2 months. Used for diagnoses were clinical symptoms, serum thyroxine and TRAb, thyroid ultrasound and orbital computed tomography. The blood was taken when hyperthyroidism was first diagnosed, before any ophthalmopathy symptoms showed up. Researchers amplified the TCR beta CDR3 regions from RNA transcripts. HTBI primers drove first-round RT-PCR of the TCR CDR3. From the multiplex PCR reads, TCRdb called clonotypes with MiXCR, one entry per CDR3 protein. The data show 730,000 or so distinct CDR3 sequences, around a sixth seen once. Study results and limitations: In the blood, most expanded thyroid clonotypes above 0.001 appeared as well.

Trimming removed 4 bases at V and 4 bases at J, with 13 bases between. Per germline, CDR1 GTSNPN and CDR2 SVGIG (reference sequence). The CDR3 covers 13 residues. This clonotype was counted at least ten times. Its antigen is undetermined. The chain recombines TRBV30 with TRBJ1-2; D is uncertain. The sequenced material came from blood. The TCR sequence derives from a woman aged 45-60 years with Graves' hyperthyroidism that later progressed to Graves' ophthalmopathy. CDR3 DNA: TGTGCCTGGACCTTCGTGTCTAGCTATGGCTACACCTTC. Protein: CAWTFVSSYGYTF.